This TCR beta chain stems from a study of shared clonotypes between healthy human individuals. The CDR3 contains 12 residues. Germline loops: CDR1 MNHNS, CDR2 SASEGT. Trimming pared 4 bases from V and 10 bases from J, leaving 11 bases between. Only a few counts were recorded for this clone. The repertoire was sequenced with immunoSEQ multiplex PCR; TCRdb's copy has only in-frame clones and lacks some. The table has approximately 700,000 clones, about three quarters seen once. The origin of this receptor is a woman aged 25 to 39 in good health. The rearrangement joins TRBV6-1 to TRBJ2-1; no firm D call. Sequencing was carried out using memory CD4+ T cells sorted from blood. The subset is: CD45RA-negative fraction. Here the CDR3 reads CASSGVVQEQFF. CDR3 DNA sequence: TGTGCCAGCAGTGGCGTGGTGCAAGAGCAGTTCTTC.